The 25 T cell receptor beta chains listed next were all sequenced from one sample in a study of blood T cell repertoires in COVID-19 (dated by TCRdb to between 2020 and 2021). Library prep was done by the immunoSEQ multiplex PCR assay. TCRdb stores this immuneACCESS table with in-frame sequences only. Part of the clones is absent; in the studies checked, under half of the shortfall reflects unresolved V genes, and no reason is known for the rest. The sample contains approximately 140,000 clones, around nine tenths of them found a single time. In total, the top ten clones hold about 2% of the sample. The sequencing sample was made of peripheral blood. Receptors originate from a man between 65 and 79 years old with active COVID-19.

The CDR3 reads CASSPRDRGFPEAFF. The CDR3 DNA follows: TGTGCCAGCAGTCCTCGGGACAGGGGGTTCCCTGAAGCTTTCTTT. The chain combines TRBV6-5 with TRBJ1-1; 11 nucleotides align to TRBD1. CDR3 length equals 15 residues. Germline loops: CDR1 MNHEY, CDR2 SVGAGI. After removal of 5 bases from V and 6 bases from J, the junction contained 8 bases not matched to a gene.

The chain links TRBV27 to TRBJ1-1; TRBD1 is a possible D gene (5 bases). Looked up from germline, CDR1 is MNHEY and CDR2 is SMNVEV (reference sequence). There are 12 residues in the CDR3. The V gene lost 1 base and the J gene lost 9 bases, with 9 bases spanning the gap. The CDR3 is CASSLWGGQAFF. In DNA, the CDR3 is TGTGCCAGCAGTTTATGGGGCGGCCAAGCTTTCTTT.

This clone has just one count. V and J are TRBV27 and TRBJ2-7; 10 bases line up with TRBD1. The junction had 8 bases not matched to a gene; V was cut back by 3 bases and J by 0 bases. This CDR3 has 17 amino acids. Germline assignment: CDR1 MNHEY and CDR2 SMNVEV (reference sequence). CDR3 loop: CASSFLGQGLPSYEQYF. The CDR3 DNA is TGTGCCAGCAGTTTTCTGGGACAGGGGCTTCCCTCCTACGAGCAGTACTTC.

This sequence joins TRBV14 and TRBJ2-7; 8 bases agree with TRBD1. Germline assignment: CDR1 SGHDN and CDR2 FVKESK. There are 14 residues in the CDR3. The V gene end was trimmed by 4 bases and the J gene end by 2 bases; junction bases not matched to a gene: 4. The CDR3 is CASSRQGIPYEQYF. CDR3 nucleotide sequence: TGTGCCAGCAGCCGACAGGGGATACCCTACGAGCAGTACTTC.

The chain combines TRBV9 with TRBJ2-5, with 8 bases that match TRBD2. V shed 0 bases, J shed 5 bases, and the junction held 9 bases outside the gene matches. CDR1 is SGDLS, CDR2 YYNGEE, per germline. The CDR3 totals 16 residues. The CDR3 region has the DNA TGTGCCAGCAGCGTAGGCTCCCCGGGAGGGTGGGAGACCCAGTACTTC. Protein product: CASSVGSPGGWETQYF.

The rearrangement uses TRBV11-2 and TRBJ1-5, with 7 bases identical to TRBD1. CDR1 is SGHAT and CDR2 is FQNNGV in the germline V gene. V was clipped by 5 bases and J by 6 bases; unmatched bases: 7. The CDR3 runs to 14 residues. DNA of the CDR3: TGTGCCAGCAGCCCAGACAGGGTGAGTCAGCCCCAGCATTTT. Translation gives CASSPDRVSQPQHF.

The chain links TRBV6-2 or TRBV6-3 to TRBJ1-1; the D gene is possibly TRBD1 (5 bases). Germline CDR1 is MNHEY and CDR2 is SVGEGT. Trimming stripped 2 bases from V and 5 bases from J, with 12 bases between. CDR3 length equals 14 residues. The CDR3 spells CASSYGGTGTEAFF. The CDR3, as DNA: TGTGCCAGCAGTTACGGCGGGACTGGGACTGAAGCTTTCTTT.

The chain recombines TRBV28 with TRBJ2-1; TRBD2 might be the D (6 bases). Germline-derived CDR1 and CDR2 are MDHEN and SYDVKM. Trimming removed 6 bases from V and 7 bases from J, with 25 bases in between. The CDR3 runs to 17 residues. The CDR3 is CASSHLGWTGARNEQFF. CDR3 bases: TGTGCCAGCAGCCACCTGGGTTGGACGGGAGCTCGGAATGAGCAGTTCTTC.

The chain couples TRBV18 to TRBJ2-1, with 13 bases fitting TRBD2. J lost 1 base, V lost 3 bases, and 3 bases had no gene match. The CDR3 has 17 residues. Germline V lookup: CDR1 KGHSH, CDR2 LQKENI. Written as DNA, the CDR3 is TGTGCCAGCTCACCGAGGACTAGCGGGAGTTCCTACAATGAGCAGTTCTTC. This encodes CASSPRTSGSSYNEQFF.

V usage is TRBV18 and J usage is TRBJ2-7; D uncertain. The CDR3 totals 14 residues. CDR1 is KGHSH, CDR2 LQKENI, per germline. V was pared by 3 bases and J by 3 bases, with 12 bases between. DNA of the CDR3: TGTGCCAGCTCACCTATTCAGACACGCTACGAGCAGTACTTC. Translating gives CASSPIQTRYEQYF.

The V and J genes are TRBV7-2 and TRBJ2-3, with D perhaps matching TRBD1 (5 bases). CDR1 is SGHTA, CDR2 FQGNSA, per germline. This CDR3 is 15 amino acids long. V lost 5 bases and J lost 0, with 12 bases in between. In DNA, the CDR3 is TGTGCCAGCAGCGCCGACAGACTTAGCACAGATACGCAGTATTTT. This translates into CASSADRLSTDTQYF.

V gene TRBV7-2 combines with J gene TRBJ2-7; no clear D gene. The germline V gene encodes CDR1 SGHTA and CDR2 FQGNSA. The CDR3 spans 14 residues. The V and J ends lost 1 base and 5 bases respectively, with 12 bases between them. Written as DNA, the CDR3 is TGTGCCAGCAGCTTAGGTTCCCTGACAAACGAGCAGTACTTC. This sequence encodes CASSLGSLTNEQYF. Together with reference TRBV7-2 and TRBJ2-7, the CDR3 gives the full variable domain: GAGVSQSPSNKVTEKGKDVELRCDPISGHTALYWYRQSLGQGLEFLIYFQGNSAPDKSGLPSDRFSAERTGGSVSTLTIQRTQQEDSAVYLCASSLGSLTNEQYFGPGTRLTVT.

The gene calls are TRBV18 and TRBJ2-7; D is possibly TRBD2 (5 bases). The CDR3 runs 15 residues. V dropped 6 bases and J dropped 7 bases, with 22 bases sitting between them. CDR1 is KGHSH, CDR2 LQKENI, per germline. The CDR3 reads CASSVGQAVRGEQYF. CDR3 sequence (DNA): TGTGCCAGCTCCGTCGGGCAGGCTGTACGAGGGGAGCAGTACTTC.

This chain uses TRBV20-1 with TRBJ2-1, with 11 bases fitting TRBD2. The trim removed 3 bases at V and 6 bases at J, leaving 7 bases unmatched. CDR1 and CDR2 from the germline V gene are DFQATT and SNEGSKA (reference sequence). This CDR3 contains 15 residues. In DNA, the CDR3 is TGCAGTGCTAGTCGGTTAGCGGGAGGGGGCAATGAGCAGTTCTTC. Its protein product is CSASRLAGGGNEQFF.

The V and J genes are TRBV18 and TRBJ2-5; 8 bases fit TRBD2. The CDR3 has 15 amino acids. CDR1 is KGHSH, CDR2 LQKENI, per germline. V was pared by 4 bases and J by 3 bases, with 7 bases of the junction left unmatched. CDR3 loop: CASSQDLAGKETQYF. The CDR3 nucleotides are TGTGCCAGCTCACAGGACTTAGCGGGAAAAGAGACCCAGTACTTC. The entire variable domain, with the rest obtained from reference TRBV18 and TRBJ2-5, is as follows: NAGVMQNPRHLVRRRGQEARLRCSPMKGHSHVYWYRQLPEEGLKFMVYLQKENIIDESGMPKERFSAEFPKEGPSILRIQQVVRGDSAAYFCASSQDLAGKETQYFGPGTRLLVL.

This rearrangement joins TRBV18 to TRBJ2-1, with D maybe TRBD1 (7 bases). V was trimmed by 3 bases and J by 3 bases, leaving 12 bases between them. Germline CDR1 is KGHSH and CDR2 is LQKENI. This CDR3 region has 15 residues. The CDR3 here is CASSPQGGSYNEQFF. The CDR3 DNA reads as TGTGCCAGCTCACCCCAGGGGGGAAGCTACAATGAGCAGTTCTTC. Based on the CDR3 plus reference TRBV18 and TRBJ2-1, the full variable domain is NAGVMQNPRHLVRRRGQEARLRCSPMKGHSHVYWYRQLPEEGLKFMVYLQKENIIDESGMPKERFSAEFPKEGPSILRIQQVVRGDSAAYFCASSPQGGSYNEQFFGPGTRLTVL.

This clone came up a few times. The same CDR3 arises from other DNA sequences in this sample as well. The chain couples TRBV5-1 to TRBJ2-7; TRBD2 matches at 10 bases. Germline V gene sequence: CDR1 SGHRS, CDR2 YFSETQ. Unmatched junction bases numbered 2, after V lost 1 base and J lost 4 bases. The CDR3 extends over 14 amino acids. Here the CDR3 DNA reads TGCGCCAGCAGCTTGACTAGCGGGATTTACGAGCAGTACTTC. Encoded protein: CASSLTSGIYEQYF.

CDR3 sequence reads: CASMRPQETQYF. CDR3 in DNA: TGTGCCAGTATGAGGCCACAAGAGACCCAGTACTTC. V usage is TRBV19 and J usage is TRBJ2-5; no clear D gene. This CDR3 comprises 12 residues. CDR1 is LNHDA and CDR2 is SQIVND in the germline V gene (reference sequence). V lost 7 bases and J lost 2, with 8 bases in between.

This chain connects TRBV12-3 or TRBV12-4 to TRBJ2-1; D gene uncertain. V was shortened by 7 bases and J by 5 bases, with 12 bases between the two germline ends. CDR3 length: 13 residues. In DNA, the CDR3 is TGTGCCAGCAAGCGCTTCTTGAACAATGAGCAGTTCTTC. Translating gives CASKRFLNNEQFF.

This chain connects TRBV27 to TRBJ2-7, with 13 nucleotides matching TRBD2. The CDR3 is 14 amino acids. CDR1 MNHEY and CDR2 SMNVEV come from the germline V gene (reference sequence). With 5 bases clipped from V and 10 bases from J, the junction kept 8 bases outside the gene matches. This CDR3 is CASSTILAGGPQYF. In nucleotides, the CDR3 is TGTGCCAGCAGTACCATACTAGCGGGAGGGCCCCAGTACTTC.

This chain links TRBV4-3 with TRBJ1-5; D is perhaps TRBD1 (5 bases). The CDR3 loop spans 13 amino acids. Germline loops: CDR1 LGHNA, CDR2 YSLEER. V was pared by 1 base and J by 6 bases, with 7 bases between. The chain's CDR3 is CASSQAGGQPQHF. CDR3 nucleotide sequence: TGCGCCAGCAGCCAAGCGGGGGGTCAGCCCCAGCATTTT.

With regard to this clone: One end of the junction does not line up with germline, which may come from a read error. The J gene is TRBJ2-2, the V gene TRBV7-7; a weak D match, TRBD1 (5 bases). There are 15 residues in the CDR3. Per germline, CDR1 SSHAT and CDR2 FNYEAQ (reference sequence). CDR3 DNA: TGTGCTAGCAGCTTAGGGGCAGTGAACACCGGGGAGCTGTTTTTT. It specifies CASSLGAVNTGELFF.

This chain connects TRBV19 to TRBJ1-6, with a tentative D call TRBD1 (6 bases). Trimming took off 3 bases at V and 7 bases at J, with 13 bases between the two ends. This CDR3 is built from 15 residues. Looked up from germline, CDR1 is LNHDA and CDR2 is SQIVND (reference sequence). CDR3 amino acids: CASSIAQGRNSPLHF. The DNA for the CDR3 is TGTGCCAGTAGTATCGCTCAGGGGCGGAATTCACCCCTCCACTTT.

In its sample, this clone was seen a few times. J is TRBJ2-7 and V is TRBV2, with 9 nucleotides matching TRBD1. This CDR3 region has 15 residues. Germline CDR1 SNHLY, CDR2 FYNNEI. With 7 bases clipped from V and 1 base from J, the junction kept 8 bases outside the gene matches. The CDR3 sequence is CASIRDREISYEQYF. The CDR3 DNA sequence: TGTGCCAGCATCCGGGACAGGGAGATTTCCTACGAGCAGTACTTC.

This chain joins TRBV30 and TRBJ1-1; tentative D call: TRBD1 (5 bases). With 2 bases removed from V and 1 base from J, the gap between germline ends came to 5 bases. CDR3 size: 12 residues. The germline gives CDR1 GTSNPN, CDR2 SVGIG (reference sequence). The CDR3 region has the DNA TGTGCCTGGAGTCAGGGGAACACTGAAGCTTTCTTT. Amino acids: CAWSQGNTEAFF.